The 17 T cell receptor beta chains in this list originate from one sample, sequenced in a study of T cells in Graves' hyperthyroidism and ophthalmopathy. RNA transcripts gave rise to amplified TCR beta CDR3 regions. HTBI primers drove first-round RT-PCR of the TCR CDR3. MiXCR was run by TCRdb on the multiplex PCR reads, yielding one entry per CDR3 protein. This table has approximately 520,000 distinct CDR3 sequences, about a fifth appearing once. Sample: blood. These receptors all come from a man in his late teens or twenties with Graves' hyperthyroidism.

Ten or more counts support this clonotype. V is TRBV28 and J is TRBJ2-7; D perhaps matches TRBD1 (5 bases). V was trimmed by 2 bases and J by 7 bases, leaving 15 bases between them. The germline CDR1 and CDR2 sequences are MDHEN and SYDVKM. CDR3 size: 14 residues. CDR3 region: CASSLDPGLREQYF. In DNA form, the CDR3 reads TGTGCCAGCAGTTTAGATCCAGGGCTTAGGGAGCAGTACTTC.

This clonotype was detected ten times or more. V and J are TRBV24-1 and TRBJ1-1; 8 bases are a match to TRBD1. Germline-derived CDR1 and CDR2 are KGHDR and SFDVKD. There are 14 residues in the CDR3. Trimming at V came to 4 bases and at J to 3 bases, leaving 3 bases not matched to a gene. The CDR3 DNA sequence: TGTGCCACCAGTGACCAGGGGGCTTACACTGAAGCTTTCTTT. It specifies CATSDQGAYTEAFF.

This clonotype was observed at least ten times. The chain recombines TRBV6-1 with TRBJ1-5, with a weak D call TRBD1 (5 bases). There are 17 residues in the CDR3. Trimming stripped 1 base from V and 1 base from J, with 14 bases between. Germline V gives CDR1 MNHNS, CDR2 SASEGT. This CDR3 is CASSEGTRSGSNQPQHF. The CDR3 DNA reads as TGTGCCAGCAGTGAAGGGACAAGGAGTGGGAGCAATCAGCCCCAGCATTTT.

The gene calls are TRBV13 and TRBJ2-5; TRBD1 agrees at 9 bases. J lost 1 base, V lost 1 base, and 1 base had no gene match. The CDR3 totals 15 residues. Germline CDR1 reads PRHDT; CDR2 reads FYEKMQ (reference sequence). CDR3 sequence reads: CASSLEGQGQETQYF. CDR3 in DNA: TGTGCCAGCAGCTTAGAGGGACAGGGCCAAGAGACCCAGTACTTC. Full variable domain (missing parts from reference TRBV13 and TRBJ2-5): AAGVIQSPRHLIKEKRETATLKCYPIPRHDTVYWYQQGPGQDPQFLISFYEKMQSDKGSIPDRFSAQQFSDYHSELNMSSLELGDSALYFCASSLEGQGQETQYFGPGTRLLVL.

As DNA, the CDR3 is TGTGCCAGCAGCAATGCGCTAGGGTTTGGACAAGAGACCCAGTACTTC. Translating gives CASSNALGFGQETQYF. The gene calls are TRBV7-9 and TRBJ2-5; D is unclear. The CDR3 is 16 amino acids. V was shortened by 5 bases and J by 2 bases, with 18 bases between the two germline ends. CDR1 and CDR2 from the germline V gene are SEHNR and FQNEAQ (reference sequence).

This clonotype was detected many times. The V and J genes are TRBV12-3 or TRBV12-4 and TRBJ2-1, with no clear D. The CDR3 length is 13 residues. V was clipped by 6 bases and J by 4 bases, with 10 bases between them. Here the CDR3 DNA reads TGTGCCAGCAGCTCCCGGACGTACAATGAGCAGTTCTTC. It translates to CASSSRTYNEQFF.

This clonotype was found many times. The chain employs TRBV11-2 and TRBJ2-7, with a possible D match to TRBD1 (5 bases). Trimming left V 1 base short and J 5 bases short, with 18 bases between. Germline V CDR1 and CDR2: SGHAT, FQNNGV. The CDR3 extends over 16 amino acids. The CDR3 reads CASSLVGTIIRDEQYF. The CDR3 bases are TGTGCCAGCAGCTTAGTAGGAACTATAATCAGGGACGAGCAGTACTTC.

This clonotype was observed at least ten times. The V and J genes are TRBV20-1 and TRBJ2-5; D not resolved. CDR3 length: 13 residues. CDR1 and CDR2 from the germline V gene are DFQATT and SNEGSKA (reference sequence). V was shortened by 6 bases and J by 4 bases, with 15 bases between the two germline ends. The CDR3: CSAPHGDTETQYF. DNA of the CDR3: TGCAGTGCCCCTCATGGGGATACAGAGACCCAGTACTTC.

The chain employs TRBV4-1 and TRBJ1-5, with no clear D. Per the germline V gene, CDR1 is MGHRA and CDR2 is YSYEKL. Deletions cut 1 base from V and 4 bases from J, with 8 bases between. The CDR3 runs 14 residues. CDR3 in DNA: TGCGCCAGCAGCCAAGCTGGGCCAAATCAGCCCCAGCATTTT. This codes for CASSQAGPNQPQHF.

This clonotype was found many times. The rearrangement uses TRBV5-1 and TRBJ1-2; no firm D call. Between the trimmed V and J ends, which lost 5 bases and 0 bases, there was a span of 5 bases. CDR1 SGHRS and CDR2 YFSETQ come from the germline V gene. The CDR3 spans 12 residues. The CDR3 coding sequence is TGCGCCAGCAGGAGCCCTAACTATGGCTACACCTTC. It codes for CASRSPNYGYTF. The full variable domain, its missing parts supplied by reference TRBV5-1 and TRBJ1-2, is KAGVTQTPRYLIKTRGQQVTLSCSPISGHRSVSWYQQTPGQGLQFLFEYFSETQRNKGNFPGRFSGRQFSNSRSEMNVSTLELGDSALYLCASRSPNYGYTFGSGTRLTVV.

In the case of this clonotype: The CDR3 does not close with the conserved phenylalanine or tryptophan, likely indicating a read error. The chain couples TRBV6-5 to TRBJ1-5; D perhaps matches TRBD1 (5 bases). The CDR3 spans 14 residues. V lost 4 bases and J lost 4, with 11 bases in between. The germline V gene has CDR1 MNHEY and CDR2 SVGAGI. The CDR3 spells CASSSVGPNQPQHV. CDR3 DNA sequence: TGTGCCAGCAGTTCCGTGGGACCAAATCAGCCCCAGCATGTG.

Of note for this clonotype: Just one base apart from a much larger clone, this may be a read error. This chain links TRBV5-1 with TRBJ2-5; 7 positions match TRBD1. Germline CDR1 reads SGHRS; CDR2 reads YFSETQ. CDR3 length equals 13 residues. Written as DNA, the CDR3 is TGCGCCAGCAGCACGGACAGGCGAGAGATCCAGTACTTC. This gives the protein CASSTDRREIQYF.

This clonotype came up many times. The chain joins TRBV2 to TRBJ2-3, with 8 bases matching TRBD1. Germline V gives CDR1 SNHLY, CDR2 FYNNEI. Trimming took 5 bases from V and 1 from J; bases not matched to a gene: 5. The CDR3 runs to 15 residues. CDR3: CASSWTGFRTDTQYF. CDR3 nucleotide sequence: TGTGCCAGCAGTTGGACAGGGTTTCGCACAGATACGCAGTATTTT.

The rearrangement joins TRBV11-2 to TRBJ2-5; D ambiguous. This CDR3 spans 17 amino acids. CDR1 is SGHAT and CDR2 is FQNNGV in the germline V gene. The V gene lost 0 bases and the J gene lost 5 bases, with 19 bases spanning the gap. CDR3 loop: CASSLDVQEQAWETQYF. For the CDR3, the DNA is TGTGCCAGCAGCTTAGATGTTCAGGAGCAGGCTTGGGAGACCCAGTACTTC.

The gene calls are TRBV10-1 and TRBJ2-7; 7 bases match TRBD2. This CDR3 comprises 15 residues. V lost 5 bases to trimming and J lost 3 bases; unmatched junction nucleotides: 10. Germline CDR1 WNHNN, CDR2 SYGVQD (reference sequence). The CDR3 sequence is CASSTGGAEYYEQYF. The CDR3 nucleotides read TGCGCCAGCAGTACGGGAGGAGCCGAATACTACGAGCAGTACTTC.

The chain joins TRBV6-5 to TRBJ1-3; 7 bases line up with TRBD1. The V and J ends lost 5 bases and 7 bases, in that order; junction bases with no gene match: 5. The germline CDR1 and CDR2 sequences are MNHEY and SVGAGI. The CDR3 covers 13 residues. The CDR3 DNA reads TGTGCCAGCAGTATACAGGGACAGAACACCATATATTTT. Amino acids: CASSIQGQNTIYF.

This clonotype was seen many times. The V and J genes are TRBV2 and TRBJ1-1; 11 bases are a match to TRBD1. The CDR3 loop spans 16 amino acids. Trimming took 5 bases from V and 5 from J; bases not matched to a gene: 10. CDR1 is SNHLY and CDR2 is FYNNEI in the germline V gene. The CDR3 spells CASSLRPDRGPTEAFF. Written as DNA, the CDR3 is TGTGCCAGCAGTCTACGACCGGACAGGGGGCCAACTGAAGCTTTCTTT. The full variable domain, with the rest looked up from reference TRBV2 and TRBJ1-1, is EPEVTQTPSHQVTQMGQEVILRCVPISNHLYFYWYRQILGQKVEFLVSFYNNEISEKSEIFDDQFSVERPDGSNFTLKIRSTKLEDSAMYFCASSLRPDRGPTEAFFGQGTRLTVV.